This TCR beta chain was recorded in a study of shared T cell receptors in the human thymus. The length of the CDR3 is 16 residues. With 4 bases clipped from V and 7 bases from J, the junction kept 13 bases outside the gene matches. Germline V gene lookup returns CDR1 MNHNS and CDR2 SASEGT. Clones were sequenced by immunoSEQ multiplex PCR, and TCRdb holds only the in-frame ones, with some missing. The profile covers 450,000 to 650,000 clones, with around three quarters appearing a single time and approximately 0.013% taken by the ten largest. These same data were also listed under a study on human thymus T cells. That work contributes: Having corrective surgery for congenital heart defects, healthy Finnish infants were the ones who donated. Obtained as resections during corrective heart surgery, the thymus tissue was then studied. Seemingly biased V and J gene usage marked thymic and blood repertoires. There were highly overlapping thymic repertoires among unrelated individuals, as related research reported.

The sequenced sample consisted of thymocytes. The TCR was taken from a boy in the first two years of life with a congenital heart defect. The V call is TRBV6-1, the J call TRBJ1-1; TRBD1 matches at 9 bases. CDR3 sequence (DNA): TGTGCCAGCAGTGGGGGACAACAGGGGGCTAGACGTGAAGCTTTCTTT. As protein: CASSGGQQGARREAFF.